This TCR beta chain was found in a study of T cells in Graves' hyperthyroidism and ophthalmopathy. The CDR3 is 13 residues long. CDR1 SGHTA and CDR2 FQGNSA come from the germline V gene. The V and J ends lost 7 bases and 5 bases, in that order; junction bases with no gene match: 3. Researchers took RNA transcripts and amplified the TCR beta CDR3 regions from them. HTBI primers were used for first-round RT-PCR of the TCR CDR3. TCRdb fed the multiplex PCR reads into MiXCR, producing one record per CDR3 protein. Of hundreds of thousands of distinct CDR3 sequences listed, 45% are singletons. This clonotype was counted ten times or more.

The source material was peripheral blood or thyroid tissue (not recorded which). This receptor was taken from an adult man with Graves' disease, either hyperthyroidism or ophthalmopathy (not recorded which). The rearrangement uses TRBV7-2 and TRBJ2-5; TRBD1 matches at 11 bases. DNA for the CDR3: TGTGCCAGCACCGGGACAGGGGGGGAGACCCAGTACTTC. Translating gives CASTGTGGETQYF.